One sample yielded the 27 T cell receptor beta chains listed below, sequenced in a study of cytomegalovirus exposure and HLA in healthy donors. The PCR ran on 60 Vbeta and 13 Jbeta primers. Method: immunoSEQ multiplex PCR; TCRdb's copy keeps in-frame clones and lacks some. This table holds some 140,000 clones, 70% to 90% found once. Specimen: PBMCs. The receptors were gathered from a woman aged 35 to 49 in good health and CMV-seropositive.

The chain couples TRBV4-1 to TRBJ2-3; 8 bases align to TRBD1. This CDR3 spans 15 amino acids. CDR1 MGHRA and CDR2 YSYEKL come from the germline V gene. V gave up 1 base and J gave up 2 bases; unmatched junction bases: 2. CDR3 region: CASSQGDRFTDTQYF. As DNA, the CDR3 is TGCGCCAGCAGCCAAGGGGACAGGTTCACAGATACGCAGTATTTT.

The chain couples TRBV4-2 to TRBJ2-3; 8 bases map to TRBD2. Germline V gives CDR1 LGHNA, CDR2 YNFKEQ. This CDR3 has 16 residues. V was pared by 1 base and J by 4 bases, with 7 bases of the junction left unmatched. The CDR3 reads CASSQAAGVPPDTQYF. In DNA form, the CDR3 reads TGTGCCAGCAGCCAAGCAGCGGGAGTTCCCCCAGATACGCAGTATTTT.

The CDR3 reads CASSFRGPSAADTQYF. CDR3 bases: TGTGCCAGCAGCTTTAGGGGGCCCTCTGCGGCGGATACGCAGTATTTT. The chain couples TRBV5-8 to TRBJ2-3; TRBD1 matches at 7 bases. This CDR3 comprises 16 residues. The V gene end was trimmed by 2 bases and the J gene end by 6 bases; junction bases not matched to a gene: 12. The germline V gene has CDR1 SGHTS and CDR2 YDEGEE.

CDR3 coding DNA: TGTGCCAGCAGTTCGATGGCCCCCCCGTACAATGAGCAGTTCTTC. This codes for CASSSMAPPYNEQFF. The rearrangement links TRBV28 to TRBJ2-1; D unclear. Deletions cut 4 bases from V and 4 bases from J, with 14 bases between. The CDR3 is made up of 15 amino acids. The V gene's germline CDR1 is MDHEN and CDR2 SYDVKM.

The chain employs TRBV28 and TRBJ1-4; D is possibly TRBD1 (5 bases). V was cut by 8 bases and J by 3 bases, with 19 bases left in between. Germline loops: CDR1 MDHEN, CDR2 SYDVKM. This CDR3 is 16 amino acids long. The CDR3 DNA reads TGTGCCAGCTCTCGGCAGGGCCTTTCAGCTAATGAAAAACTGTTTTTT. The encoded protein is CASSRQGLSANEKLFF.

The CDR3 loop is CASSSQGLAARADTQYF. Written as DNA, the CDR3 is TGTGCCAGCAGCTCCCAGGGATTAGCGGCTCGCGCAGATACGCAGTATTTT. V usage is TRBV11-2 and J usage is TRBJ2-3; D might be TRBD2 (6 bases). Trimming cost V 4 bases and J 4 bases, with 21 bases left between them. Germline V gene lookup returns CDR1 SGHAT and CDR2 FQNNGV. This CDR3 has 17 residues.

This chain joins TRBV7-2 and TRBJ2-2; 8 nucleotides align to TRBD2. CDR3 length: 16 residues. V lost 1 base and J lost 6; bases outside the gene matches: 7. The germline V gene encodes CDR1 SGHTA and CDR2 FQGNSA. The CDR3 region is CASSLVAGKGSGELFF. The DNA for the CDR3 is TGTGCCAGCAGCTTAGTAGCGGGAAAAGGGTCCGGGGAGCTGTTTTTT.

This chain joins TRBV5-1 and TRBJ2-3; TRBD2 agrees at 11 bases. Germline CDR1 is SGHRS and CDR2 is YFSETQ. This CDR3 is built from 16 residues. Trimming cost V 5 bases and J 0 bases; bases outside gene matches: 5. The CDR3 protein is CASRLGLAASTDTQYF. As DNA, the CDR3 is TGCGCCAGCAGGCTGGGACTAGCGGCGAGCACAGATACGCAGTATTTT.

The chain recombines TRBV7-9 with TRBJ2-1; perhaps TRBD1 as D (5 bases). V dropped 7 bases and J dropped 8 bases, with 12 bases sitting between them. CDR3 length: 12 residues. The germline gives CDR1 SEHNR, CDR2 FQNEAQ (reference sequence). CDR3 sequence: CASNVWGDEQFF. CDR3 nucleotide sequence: TGTGCCAGCAACGTCTGGGGCGATGAGCAGTTCTTC.

The chain has TRBV18 and TRBJ1-1; 10 nucleotides match TRBD1. CDR1 and CDR2 from the germline V gene are KGHSH and LQKENI. The V gene end was trimmed by 5 bases and the J gene end by 6 bases; junction bases not matched to a gene: 3. The CDR3 runs to 13 residues. The CDR3 reads CASSSGQGAEAFF. For the CDR3, the DNA is TGTGCCAGCTCATCCGGACAGGGGGCTGAAGCTTTCTTT.

J is TRBJ1-2 and V is TRBV5-8; possibly TRBD1 for D (5 bases). V was clipped by 2 bases and J by 6 bases, with 14 bases between them. The germline V gene has CDR1 SGHTS and CDR2 YDEGEE. The CDR3 is 14 amino acids. CDR3 DNA sequence: TGTGCCAGCAGCTTCGGTTGGGGCCGGGATGGCTACACCTTC. Its protein product is CASSFGWGRDGYTF.

The V call is TRBV5-4, the J call TRBJ2-2; a weak D match, TRBD2 (5 bases). This CDR3 is 15 amino acids long. Germline assignment: CDR1 SGHNT and CDR2 YYREEE (reference sequence). V lost 3 bases, J lost 2 bases, and 11 bases lay in between. CDR3 sequence reads: CASSSKRENTGELFF. As DNA, the CDR3 is TGTGCCAGCAGCTCCAAACGGGAAAACACCGGGGAGCTGTTTTTT.

The table lists this clone with a few counts. The chain links TRBV4-2 to TRBJ1-2; D not certain. Trimming removed 0 bases from V and 4 bases from J, with 12 bases in between. The CDR3 spans 15 residues. CDR1 LGHNA and CDR2 YNFKEQ come from the germline V gene. The CDR3, as DNA: TGTGCCAGCAGCCAAGATCCCCAGGCCGGCTATGGCTACACCTTC. Translation: CASSQDPQAGYGYTF.

The genes are TRBV7-9 and TRBJ2-3, with TRBD2 matching 12 bases. CDR3 size: 17 residues. Germline-derived CDR1 and CDR2 are SEHNR and FQNEAQ (reference sequence). V lost 4 bases to trimming and J lost 1 base; unmatched junction nucleotides: 6. The DNA of the CDR3 is TGTGCCAGCAGCTACGGGACTAGCGGGCTCCGCACAGATACGCAGTATTTT. This encodes CASSYGTSGLRTDTQYF.

The V gene is TRBV5-4, the J gene TRBJ1-1, with 10 bases matching TRBD1. Unmatched junction bases numbered 3, after V lost 0 bases and J lost 1 base. Germline CDR1 reads SGHNT; CDR2 reads YYREEE (reference sequence). This CDR3 comprises 16 residues. CDR3 in DNA: TGTGCCAGCAGCTTGGCGGGACAGGGGAGGAACACTGAAGCTTTCTTT. Translation: CASSLAGQGRNTEAFF. The whole variable domain, filled in from reference TRBV5-4 and TRBJ1-1, reads ETGVTQSPTHLIKTRGQQVTLRCSSQSGHNTVSWYQQALGQGPQFIFQYYREEENGRGNFPPRFSGLQFPNYSSELNVNALELDDSALYLCASSLAGQGRNTEAFFGQGTRLTVV.

This clone was detected once. V gene TRBV7-9 combines with J gene TRBJ2-3; 8 nucleotides line up with TRBD1. CDR1 and CDR2 from the germline V gene are SEHNR and FQNEAQ (reference sequence). The CDR3 runs 16 residues. V lost 4 bases to trimming and J lost 1 base; unmatched junction nucleotides: 7. CDR3 DNA sequence: TGTGCCAGCAGCTCCAAGACAGGGGTCGGCACAGATACGCAGTATTTT. This sequence encodes CASSSKTGVGTDTQYF.

The rearrangement joins TRBV29-1 to TRBJ1-2, with TRBD1 identical over 9 bases. Germline lookup yields CDR1 SQVTM and CDR2 ANQGSEA. This CDR3 comprises 12 residues. V lost 3 bases to trimming and J lost 8 bases; unmatched junction nucleotides: 4. CDR3 bases: TGCAGCGTTGAGGGACAGGGAAAGGGCTACACCTTC. Translated, it gives CSVEGQGKGYTF. The full variable domain, in which reference TRBV29-1 and TRBJ1-2 provide the parts outside the CDR3, is SAVISQKPSRDICQRGTSLTIQCQVDSQVTMMFWYRQQPGQSLTLIATANQGSEATYESGFVIDKFPISRPNLTFSTLTVSNMSPEDSSIYLCSVEGQGKGYTFGSGTRLTVV.

The rearrangement links TRBV2 to TRBJ2-7; TRBD2 might be the D (5 bases). Germline assignment: CDR1 SNHLY and CDR2 FYNNEI. The ends were cut back, 10 bases at V and 1 base at J, with 14 bases in the middle. The CDR3 consists of 13 residues. CDR3 bases: TGTGCCACCCAAGGGAGTAGTTCCTACGAGCAGTACTTC. It yields the protein CATQGSSSYEQYF.

The gene calls are TRBV18 and TRBJ1-4; D ambiguous. Germline CDR1 reads KGHSH; CDR2 reads LQKENI. The CDR3 is 13 amino acids. Trimming cost V 1 base and J 6 bases, with 6 bases left between them. CDR3 DNA sequence: TGTGCCAGCTCACCACGTACAGATGAAAAACTGTTTTTT. Residues: CASSPRTDEKLFF.

The gene calls are TRBV19 and TRBJ1-2; D may be TRBD1 (5 bases). V was trimmed by 8 bases and J by 8 bases, leaving 18 bases between them. Germline loops: CDR1 LNHDA, CDR2 SQIVND (reference sequence). The CDR3 totals 13 residues. The CDR3 spells CASSSRAGDGYTF. CDR3 in DNA: TGTGCCAGTTCGAGTCGGGCGGGGGACGGCTACACCTTC. The variable domain in full, completed from reference TRBV19 and TRBJ1-2, reads DGGITQSPKYLFRKEGQNVTLSCEQNLNHDAMYWYRQDPGQGLRLIYYSQIVNDFQKGDIAEGYSVSREKKESFPLTVTSAQKNPTAFYLCASSSRAGDGYTFGSGTRLTVV.

CDR3 DNA sequence: TGTGCCAGCAGCTTGACTAGCGGGGTGTCCTACGAGCAGTACTTC. Its translation is CASSLTSGVSYEQYF. The chain combines TRBV7-9 with TRBJ2-7; 11 bases map to TRBD2. J gave up 1 base and V 3 bases, and 2 bases lay outside the gene matches. CDR1 and CDR2 (germline): SEHNR, FQNEAQ (reference sequence). There are 15 residues in the CDR3.

This sequence joins TRBV30 and TRBJ2-6, with a possible D match to TRBD1 (5 bases). Germline CDR1 reads GTSNPN; CDR2 reads SVGIG (reference sequence). The CDR3 loop spans 16 amino acids. V was cut by 3 bases and J by 3 bases, with 15 bases left in between. CDR3 sequence (DNA): TGTGCCTGGAGCCCAGGGTATGTCGGTGGGGCCAACGTCCTGACTTTC. It yields the protein CAWSPGYVGGANVLTF.

The chain recombines TRBV27 with TRBJ1-2; 7 bases agree with TRBD1. After removal of 5 bases from V and 4 bases from J, the junction contained 10 bases not matched to a gene. The CDR3 consists of 15 residues. Germline V gives CDR1 MNHEY, CDR2 SMNVEV (reference sequence). The CDR3 sequence is CASSPDRVPIYGYTF. For the CDR3, the DNA is TGTGCCAGCAGTCCTGACAGGGTTCCCATCTATGGCTACACCTTC.

This clone was seen repeatedly, ten times or more. Here the CDR3 DNA reads TGTGCCTGGAGTGCCCCTCTATCTAGCGGAGGTGAGCAGTTCTTC. Translated: CAWSAPLSSGGEQFF. The chain combines TRBV30 with TRBJ2-1; 7 bases are shared with TRBD2. The CDR3 is 15 amino acids. Germline V gene lookup returns CDR1 GTSNPN and CDR2 SVGIG (reference sequence). V lost 1 base to trimming and J lost 9 bases; unmatched junction nucleotides: 12.

The V call is TRBV6-6, the J call TRBJ1-3, with no clear D. The CDR3 runs to 15 residues. Germline V lookup: CDR1 MNHNY, CDR2 SVGAGI (reference sequence). Trimming removed 4 bases at V and 0 bases at J, with 10 bases between. CDR3 protein: CASSSTEPSGNTIYF. Here the CDR3 DNA reads TGTGCCAGCAGTTCCACAGAACCCTCTGGAAACACCATATATTTT.

This chain uses TRBV7-6 with TRBJ2-5, with D perhaps TRBD1 (5 bases). Germline CDR1 reads SGHVS; CDR2 reads FNYEAQ. The CDR3 has 13 amino acids. V was trimmed by 2 bases and J by 4 bases, leaving 8 bases between them. In nucleotides, the CDR3 is TGTGCCAGCAGCTTAATACAGGCAGAGACCCAGTACTTC. Its protein product is CASSLIQAETQYF.

This clone was recorded only once. This chain links TRBV4-1 with TRBJ2-7; TRBD2 agrees at 7 bases. Germline loops: CDR1 MGHRA, CDR2 YSYEKL. After removal of 0 bases from V and 3 bases from J, the junction contained 8 bases not matched to a gene. The CDR3 runs 16 residues. This CDR3 is CASSQDSGTTVYEQYF. The DNA for the CDR3 is TGCGCCAGCAGCCAAGATTCCGGGACTACCGTCTACGAGCAGTACTTC.